This TCR beta chain was retrieved from a study of T cell repertoires in cytomegalovirus infection. About the research overall: Both CMV infection and a matching HLA type were indicated by public TCR beta signatures.

Study conclusions and caveats: People with CMV and the relevant HLA were identified by cumulative public TCR beta family frequency. The study found HLA-C-restricted CMV-specific TCR beta clonotypes dominating the ex vivo response.

The sample holds a few counts of this clonotype. Its antigen is unknown. TCRdb reprocessed the reads via MiXCR and lists one record per CDR3 protein. Seen here are roughly 720,000 distinct CDR3 sequences, less than 40% observed once, and the top ten hold roughly 2.9%. This sequence originates from a human donor in good health (CMV status not recorded). Some clones in this sample may be carry-over from other donors' samples. Sequencing used PBMCs.

In DNA form, the CDR3 reads TGTGCCAGCAGCCTCGGCAGGGGACAGGTATCCTACGAGCAGTACTTC. It encodes CASSLGRGQVSYEQYF. The chain recombines TRBV11-1 with TRBJ2-7; TRBD1 agrees at 8 bases. Unmatched junction bases numbered 10, after V lost 5 bases and J lost 1 base. The CDR3 covers 16 residues. CDR1 is SGHAT, CDR2 FQDESV, per germline (reference sequence).